These 13 T cell receptor beta chains came from one sample sequenced in a study of beta chain features in type 1 diabetes. Findings and limits, study-wide: Significant though moderate, a shortening of TCRB CDR3s appeared in all four CD4+ subsets of Type 1 diabetes patients.

The whole isolated RNA underwent reverse transcription, so sequencing captured expressed TCRB transcripts. Here immunoSEQ multiplex PCR was the method, and the copy in TCRdb shows in-frame clones only, minus some. The repertoire consists of 140,000 or so clones, with less than 15% occurring once and the leading ten covering 1.3%. The antigens for these receptors are not known. The sample was central memory CD4+ T cells from blood. These receptors originate from a man aged 18 to 29 with type 1 diabetes.

This clone came up a few times. J is TRBJ2-3 and V is TRBV6-6; 8 bases are a match to TRBD2. Losses at the gene ends were 5 bases for V and 1 base for J; bases not matched to a gene: 5. Germline V gene lookup returns CDR1 MNHNY and CDR2 SVGAGI (reference sequence). This CDR3 is built from 15 residues. CDR3 sequence reads: CASSHSGAGTDTQYF. CDR3 nucleotides: TGTGCCAGCAGTCATAGCGGGGCTGGCACAGATACGCAGTATTTT.

This chain joins TRBV5-4 and TRBJ2-3; unclear D gene. The CDR3 is 14 residues long. Trimming stripped 0 bases from V and 5 bases from J, with 10 bases between. CDR1 is SGHNT and CDR2 is YYREEE in the germline V gene (reference sequence). CDR3 region: CASSLAGIRDTQYF. CDR3 nucleotides: TGTGCCAGCAGCTTGGCTGGAATCAGAGATACGCAGTATTTT.

This clone was recorded at least ten times. V is TRBV7-6 and J is TRBJ1-3; D is ambiguous. This CDR3 region has 14 residues. The V and J ends lost 4 bases and 0 bases respectively, with 7 bases between them. Germline V gives CDR1 SGHVS, CDR2 FNYEAQ. CDR3 nucleotide sequence: TGTGCCAGCAGCTCTGACGGCTCTGGAAACACCATATATTTT. Its protein is CASSSDGSGNTIYF.

Only a few counts were recorded for this clone. This chain connects TRBV29-1 to TRBJ2-2; 12 bases align to TRBD2. The CDR3 loop spans 15 amino acids. Germline V CDR1 and CDR2: SQVTM, ANQGSEA. J was trimmed by 5 bases and V by 1 base; bases with no gene match: 2. This chain's CDR3 is CSVEVLAGGTGELFF. The DNA for the CDR3 is TGCAGCGTTGAAGTACTAGCGGGGGGAACCGGGGAGCTGTTTTTT.

This sequence joins TRBV25-1 and TRBJ1-6; no definite D call. This CDR3 is built from 13 residues. Trimming stripped 3 bases from V and 6 bases from J, with 6 bases between. CDR1 is MGHDK, CDR2 SYGVNS, per germline. The CDR3 nucleotides are TGTGCCAGCAGTGACAAGATTAATTCACCCCTCCACTTT. Translated, it gives CASSDKINSPLHF.

The V call is TRBV18, the J call TRBJ2-6; possible D gene TRBD1, 5 bases. V was trimmed by 3 bases and J by 4 bases, leaving 16 bases between them. Germline-derived CDR1 and CDR2 are KGHSH and LQKENI. This CDR3 is 17 amino acids long. CDR3 DNA sequence: TGTGCCAGCTCACCGCCCAACAGGAATGGCGGGGCCAACGTCCTGACTTTC. It codes for CASSPPNRNGGANVLTF. Together with reference TRBV18 and TRBJ2-6, the CDR3 gives the full variable domain: NAGVMQNPRHLVRRRGQEARLRCSPMKGHSHVYWYRQLPEEGLKFMVYLQKENIIDESGMPKERFSAEFPKEGPSILRIQQVVRGDSAAYFCASSPPNRNGGANVLTFGAGSRLTVL.

This clone was seen more than once but under ten times. The rearrangement links TRBV7-3 to TRBJ2-2; D unclear. The length of the CDR3 is 14 residues. The V end lost 3 bases, the J end lost 1 base, and 6 bases lay between the germline ends. CDR1 is SGHTA, CDR2 FQGTGA, per germline. This CDR3 reads CASSFARNTGELFF. The DNA for the CDR3 is TGTGCCAGCAGCTTCGCAAGGAACACCGGGGAGCTGTTTTTT.

The rearrangement uses TRBV9 and TRBJ1-3, with a possible D match to TRBD1 (5 bases). The ends were cut back, 4 bases at V and 0 bases at J, with 11 bases in the middle. In germline, CDR1 is SGDLS, CDR2 YYNGEE. This CDR3 spans 15 amino acids. In DNA form, the CDR3 reads TGTGCCAGCAGCCTAACAGACAGCTCTGGAAACACCATATATTTT. Its protein product is CASSLTDSSGNTIYF.

This clone was recorded a few times. V and J are TRBV30 and TRBJ1-3, with TRBD1 matching over 8 bases. This CDR3 region has 17 residues. The V and J ends lost 3 bases and 1 base, in that order; junction bases with no gene match: 11. Germline CDR1 GTSNPN, CDR2 SVGIG (reference sequence). The CDR3 protein is CAWRNLRDRLSGNTIYF. Here the CDR3 DNA reads TGTGCCTGGAGGAACCTCCGGGACAGGCTTTCTGGAAACACCATATATTTT.

The gene calls are TRBV4-1 and TRBJ1-1, with 10 bases aligning to TRBD1. V dropped 4 bases and J dropped 7; count of bases not matched to a gene: 12. CDR1 and CDR2 from the germline V gene are MGHRA and YSYEKL. The CDR3 has 16 amino acids. The CDR3 is CASSPPWGQGSNEAFF. The DNA of the CDR3 is TGCGCCAGCAGCCCTCCTTGGGGACAGGGGAGCAATGAAGCTTTCTTT.

The chain is built from TRBV25-1 and TRBJ2-1, with 10 bases aligning to TRBD2. Germline CDR1 is MGHDK and CDR2 is SYGVNS. V shed 0 bases and J 6 bases; nucleotides not matched to a gene: 5. The CDR3 sequence is 16 residues long. CDR3: CASSEYRTSGINEQFF. In nucleotides, the CDR3 is TGTGCCAGCAGTGAATACAGGACTAGCGGAATCAATGAGCAGTTCTTC.

This clone turned up a few times. The V and J genes are TRBV6-1 and TRBJ2-3, with D possibly TRBD1 on 6 matching bases. CDR3 length equals 11 residues. Per the germline V gene, CDR1 is MNHNS and CDR2 is SASEGT. V was trimmed by 6 bases and J by 7 bases, leaving 8 bases between them. CDR3 protein: CASSQGNTQYF. The CDR3 nucleotides read TGTGCCAGCAGCCAGGGGAATACGCAGTATTTT.

This clone turned up a few times. The chain links TRBV5-6 to TRBJ2-3; D may correspond to TRBD1 or TRBD2 (5 bases each). The CDR3 has 16 residues. The germline CDR1 and CDR2 sequences are SGHDT and YYEEEE. Trimming cost V 4 bases and J 0 bases, with 15 bases left between them. In nucleotides, the CDR3 is TGTGCCAGCAGCAACCCCGGGACCCTGAGCACAGATACGCAGTATTTT. Translation gives CASSNPGTLSTDTQYF.